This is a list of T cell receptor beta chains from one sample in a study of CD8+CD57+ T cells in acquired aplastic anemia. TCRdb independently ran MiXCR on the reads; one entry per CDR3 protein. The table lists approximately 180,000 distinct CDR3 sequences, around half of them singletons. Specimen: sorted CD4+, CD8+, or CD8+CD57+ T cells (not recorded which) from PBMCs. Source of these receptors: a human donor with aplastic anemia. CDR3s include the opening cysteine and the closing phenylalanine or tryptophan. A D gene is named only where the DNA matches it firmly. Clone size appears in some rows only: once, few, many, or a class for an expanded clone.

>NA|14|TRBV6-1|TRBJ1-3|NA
CASSAGGPGNTIYF
TGTGCCAGCAGCGCCGGGGGGCCTGGAAACACCATATATTTT
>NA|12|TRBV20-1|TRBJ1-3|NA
CSAAEIGNTIYF
TGCAGTGCGGCGGAAATTGGAAACACCATATATTTT
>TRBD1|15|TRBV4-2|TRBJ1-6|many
CASSAGTGEFSPLHF
TGTGCCAGCAGCGCCGGGACAGGCGAATTTTCACCCCTCCACTTT
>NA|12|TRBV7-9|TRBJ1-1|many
CASSLYDTEAFF
TGTGCCAGCAGCTTATACGACACTGAAGCTTTCTTT
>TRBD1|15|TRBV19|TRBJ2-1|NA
CASSIGWTGDNEQFF
TGTGCCAGTAGTATAGGGTGGACAGGGGACAATGAGCAGTTCTTC
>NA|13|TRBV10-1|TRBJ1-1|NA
CASRQTENTEAFF
TGCGCCAGCAGGCAGACGGAGAACACTGAAGCTTTCTTT
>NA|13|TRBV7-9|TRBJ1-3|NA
CASSLGQGNTIYF
TGTGCCAGCAGCTTGGGTCAGGGAAACACCATATATTTT
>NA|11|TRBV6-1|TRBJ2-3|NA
CASSVTDTQYF
TGTGCCAGCAGTGTGACAGATACGCAGTATTTT
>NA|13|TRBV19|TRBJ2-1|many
CASSHTRGSGQFF
TGTGCCAGTAGCCACACTAGAGGGAGCGGGCAGTTCTTC
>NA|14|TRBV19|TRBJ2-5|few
CASTSGGEVETQYF
TGTGCCAGTACTTCCGGGGGCGAAGTAGAGACCCAGTACTTC
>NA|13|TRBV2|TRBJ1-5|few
CASTGDSNQPQHF
TGTGCCAGCACTGGAGATAGCAATCAGCCCCAGCATTTT
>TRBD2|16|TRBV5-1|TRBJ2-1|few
CASSWGAGGPVYEQFF
TGCGCCAGCAGCTGGGGAGCGGGGGGACCCGTTTATGAGCAGTTCTTC
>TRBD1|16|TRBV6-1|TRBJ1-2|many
CASSLTRRTGTYGYTF
TGTGCCAGCAGCCTCACTCGCAGGACAGGGACCTATGGCTACACCTTC
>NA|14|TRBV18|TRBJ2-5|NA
CASSFFSVGETQYF
TGTGCCAGCTCATTCTTTTCGGTGGGGGAGACCCAGTACTTC
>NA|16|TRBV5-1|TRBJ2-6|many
CASSSGRNSGANVLTF
TGCGCCAGCAGCTCGGGACGCAACTCTGGGGCCAACGTCCTGACTTTC
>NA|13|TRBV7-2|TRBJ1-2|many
CASSLGRDDGYTF
TGTGCCAGCAGCCTTGGACGGGACGATGGCTACACCTTC
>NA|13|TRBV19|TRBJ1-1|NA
CASSGQTNTEAFF
TGTGCCAGTAGTGGCCAAACTAACACTGAAGCTTTCTTT
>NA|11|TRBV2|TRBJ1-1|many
CASSGSGSAFF
TGTGCCAGCAGTGGGTCGGGGTCAGCTTTCTTT
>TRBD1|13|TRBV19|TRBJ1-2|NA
CASRGDWGYGFTF
TGCGCCAGCAGGGGGGATTGGGGCTATGGCTTCACCTTC
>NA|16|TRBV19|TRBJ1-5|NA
CASSSFGQGNNQPQHF
TGTGCCAGTAGTTCCTTCGGGCAGGGGAATAATCAGCCCCAGCATTTT
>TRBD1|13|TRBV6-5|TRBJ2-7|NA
CASSYQGAYEQYF
TGTGCCAGCAGTTACCAGGGGGCCTACGAGCAGTACTTC
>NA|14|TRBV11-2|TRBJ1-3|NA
CASSLTASGNTIYF
TGTGCCAGCAGCTTAACAGCCTCTGGAAACACCATATATTTT